Given below is one T cell receptor (beta chain) in context. This specimen belongs to a study of glioma-infiltrating T cells after dendritic cell vaccination. CDR1 PRHDT and CDR2 FYEKMQ come from the germline V gene (reference sequence). The V end lost 3 bases, the J end lost 4 bases, and 13 bases lay between the germline ends. This CDR3 is 14 amino acids long. The method was immunoSEQ multiplex PCR; TCRdb's version includes in-frame clones alone and lacks a portion of them. The sample has approximately 90,000 clones; under 90% are singletons. The clonotype comes from a human donor with glioblastoma. The sequencing here drew on blood, taken before dendritic cell vaccination. This sequence joins TRBV13 and TRBJ2-7, with D hard to call. CDR3 residues: CASSFVSAGYEQYF. CDR3 DNA: TGTGCCAGCAGCTTTGTCAGTGCCGGGTACGAGCAGTACTTC.